The clone carrying this T cell receptor beta chain is medium-sized within its sample. In TCRdb, the 5' RACE reads were re-called with MiXCR into one record per CDR3 protein. Of 11,000 or so distinct CDR3 sequences listed, about 30% are singletons. Cells sorted as Tregs were CD4+, CD25+ and CD127-/low. This receptor was obtained from a female donor with breast cancer. The sample taken for sequencing was Tregs sorted from a lymph node.

CDR3 coding DNA: TGTGCCAGCAGCGACCTACGGACGGTCGTCCACTTT. It yields the protein CASSDLRTVVHF. The rearrangement joins TRBV6-1 to TRBJ1-6; no definite D call. The CDR3 runs 12 residues. Per germline, CDR1 MNHNS and CDR2 SASEGT. Trimming removed 6 bases from V and 17 bases from J, with 17 bases in between.